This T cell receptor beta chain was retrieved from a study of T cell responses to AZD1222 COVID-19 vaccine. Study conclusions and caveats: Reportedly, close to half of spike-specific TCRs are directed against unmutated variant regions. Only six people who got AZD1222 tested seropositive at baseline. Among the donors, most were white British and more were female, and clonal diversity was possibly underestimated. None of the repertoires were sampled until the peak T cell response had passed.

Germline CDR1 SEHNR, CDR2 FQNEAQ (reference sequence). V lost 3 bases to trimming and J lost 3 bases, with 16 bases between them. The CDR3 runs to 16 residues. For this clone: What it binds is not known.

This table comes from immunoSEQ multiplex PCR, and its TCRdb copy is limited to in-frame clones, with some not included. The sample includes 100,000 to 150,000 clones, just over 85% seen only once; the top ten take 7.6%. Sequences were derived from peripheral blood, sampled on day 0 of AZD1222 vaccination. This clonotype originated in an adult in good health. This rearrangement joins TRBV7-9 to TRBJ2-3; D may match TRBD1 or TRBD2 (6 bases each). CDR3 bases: TGTGCCAGCAGCTTGACACTAGGGGGGTATACAGATACGCAGTATTTT. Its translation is CASSLTLGGYTDTQYF. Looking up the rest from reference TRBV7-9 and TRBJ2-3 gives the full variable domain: DTGVSQNPRHKITKRGQNVTFRCDPISEHNRLYWYRQTLGQGPEFLTYFQNEAQLEKSRLLSDRFSAERPKGSFSTLEIQRTEQGDSAMYLCASSLTLGGYTDTQYFGPGTRLTVL.